This paragraph reports one TCR beta chain. The antigen remains undetermined. This record belongs to a study of healthy donors' naive CD4 and CD8 T cells. Study background: Three donor age groups were sampled: 20-25, 40-50 and 60-70 years; half female. Study results and caveats: Negatively charged CDR3s marked CD8+ lineage; positively charged CDR3s marked CD4+ lineage. Most V and J genes were reportedly biased between naive CD4+ and CD8+ cells.

CDR1 SQVTM and CDR2 ANQGSEA come from the germline V gene. V dropped 3 bases and J dropped 2 bases, with 17 bases sitting between them. This CDR3 contains 15 residues. A linear amplification protocol produced the TCR libraries from 500 ng of total RNA. TCRdb re-derived calls from the reads in MiXCR, one entry per CDR3 protein. Among roughly 200,000 distinct CDR3 sequences listed, around 70% were seen once. The sequence came from a pool of human donors in good health; the sample pools cells from several healthy donors. The sample consisted of naive CD4+ and CD8+ T cells sorted from blood, pooled from several donors. The chain employs TRBV29-1 and TRBJ2-7, with a tentative D call TRBD1 (5 bases). CDR3 nucleotides: TGCAGCGTTGATTACAGGTCTTTTTCCCCCTACGAGCAGTACTTC. Amino acids: CSVDYRSFSPYEQYF.